This TCR beta chain was found in a study of T cell responses to AZD1222 COVID-19 vaccine. General observations from the study: Recipients of two AZD1222 doses showed rising Spike-specific TCR breadth and depth. Nearly half of spike-specific TCRs reportedly target variant regions that are unmutated in the B.1.351 and B.1.1.7 variants.

The repertoire was sequenced with immunoSEQ multiplex PCR; TCRdb's copy has only in-frame clones and lacks some. The table lists about 110,000 clones, roughly 89% of them singletons. The V end was cut by 6 bases, the J end by 3 bases, with 17 bases between. Germline V CDR1 and CDR2: LNHDA, SQIVND (reference sequence). The CDR3 spans 16 residues. Timing groups of about 4 and about 12 weeks for second doses were pooled. Points on this clone: Its target is unknown.

The gene calls are TRBV19 and TRBJ1-4, with D perhaps TRBD1 (6 bases). The TCR comes from an adult who received the AZD1222 COVID-19 vaccine. Here the sequenced sample was peripheral blood, taken 28 days after the second AZD1222 dose. The CDR3 reads CASSSFAGAANEKLFF. Here the CDR3 DNA reads TGTGCCAGTAGCTCTTTTGCGGGGGCGGCTAATGAAAAACTGTTTTTT. The entire variable domain, with the rest obtained from reference TRBV19 and TRBJ1-4, is as follows: DGGITQSPKYLFRKEGQNVTLSCEQNLNHDAMYWYRQDPGQGLRLIYYSQIVNDFQKGDIAEGYSVSREKKESFPLTVTSAQKNPTAFYLCASSSFAGAANEKLFFGSGTQLSVL.